The 22 T cell receptor beta chains reported below all come from one sample, sequenced in a study of beta chain features in type 1 diabetes (dated 2018 in TCRdb). The library was generated by the immunoSEQ multiplex PCR assay. The High Capacity cDNA Reverse Transcription Kit was used to reverse transcribe all of the isolated RNA, meaning that expressed TCRB transcripts were what got sequenced. TCRdb obtained this table from immuneACCESS and retained in-frame rearrangements with V and J assigned. These tables miss some clones; where compared with another copy, unresolved V genes account for less than half of the shortfall, and the remainder is unexplained. Recorded for this sample are hundreds of thousands of clones; roughly 13% of them occurred a single time. Under 0.02% of the sample rests with the top ten. The sequenced sample was naive CD4+ T cells from blood. Taken with the paper, the label for cell subset or site translates to: true naive CD4+ T cells. These receptors were obtained from a man aged 18 to 30 in good health.

This clone was seen only a few times. The chain uses TRBV30 and TRBJ2-5, with TRBD2 matching 8 bases. Germline assignment: CDR1 GTSNPN and CDR2 SVGIG (reference sequence). V lost 0 bases, J lost 5 bases, and 2 bases stayed unmatched. The CDR3 consists of 13 residues. The CDR3: CAWSVRLAETQYF. CDR3 nucleotides: TGTGCCTGGAGTGTACGACTAGCGGAGACCCAGTACTTC.

The chain has TRBV27 and TRBJ2-5, with a tentative D call TRBD2 (6 bases). The CDR3 contains 14 residues. The germline gives CDR1 MNHEY, CDR2 SMNVEV (reference sequence). The ends were cut back, 1 base at V and 5 bases at J, with 11 bases in the middle. CDR3 in amino acids: CASSLYGTDETQYF. The CDR3 DNA reads as TGTGCCAGCAGTTTATACGGGACTGATGAGACCCAGTACTTC.

The chain couples TRBV4-3 to TRBJ2-3, with 7 bases lining up with TRBD2. Germline lookup yields CDR1 LGHNA and CDR2 YSLEER. The CDR3 spans 14 residues. The trim removed 1 base at V and 6 bases at J, leaving 4 bases unmatched. CDR3 in amino acids: CASSQARGGDTQYF. The DNA for the CDR3 is TGCGCCAGCAGCCAAGCGCGGGGAGGGGATACGCAGTATTTT.

This sequence joins TRBV6-5 and TRBJ2-7; 15 bases align to TRBD2. CDR1 and CDR2 from the germline V gene are MNHEY and SVGAGI. With V trimmed by 5 bases and J by 1 base, 0 bases remained unmatched. This CDR3 is 15 amino acids long. Here the CDR3 reads CASSGLAGGSYEQYF. In nucleotides, the CDR3 is TGTGCCAGCAGTGGACTAGCGGGAGGGTCCTACGAGCAGTACTTC.

The chain recombines TRBV7-8 with TRBJ2-7, with TRBD1 identical over 8 bases. Germline V gives CDR1 SGHVS, CDR2 FQNEAQ. Trimming took 2 bases from V and 2 from J; bases not matched to a gene: 2. This CDR3 has 14 residues. The chain's CDR3 is CASSLQGAAYEQYF. The CDR3, as DNA: TGTGCCAGCAGCTTACAGGGGGCCGCCTACGAGCAGTACTTC.

The gene calls are TRBV5-4 and TRBJ1-3, with D possibly TRBD1 on 6 matching bases. The CDR3 totals 16 residues. Germline values: CDR1 SGHNT, CDR2 YYREEE (reference sequence). Deletions cut 0 bases from V and 1 base from J, with 11 bases between. The CDR3 DNA sequence: TGTGCCAGCAGCTTGGTAAACAGGGCATCTGGAAACACCATATATTTT. It encodes CASSLVNRASGNTIYF.

This clone was observed a few times. The V gene is TRBV19, the J gene TRBJ1-2, with 8 nucleotides matching TRBD1. The germline V gene has CDR1 LNHDA and CDR2 SQIVND (reference sequence). V gave up 6 bases and J gave up 8 bases; unmatched junction bases: 11. This CDR3 contains 14 residues. The CDR3 DNA follows: TGTGCCAGTAGCCTTGACAGGGGCCATCGGGGCTACACCTTC. It is translated as CASSLDRGHRGYTF.

The chain is built from TRBV11-2 and TRBJ1-2, with D perhaps matching TRBD1 (6 bases). Per germline, CDR1 SGHAT and CDR2 FQNNGV. V shed 3 bases and J shed 3 bases, with 8 bases lying between them. The length of the CDR3 is 13 residues. The CDR3 DNA follows: TGTGCCAGCAGCTTTGGGGGCCACTATGGCTACACCTTC. Residues: CASSFGGHYGYTF.

This clone was detected a few times. The chain has TRBV30 and TRBJ1-2, with 7 bases that match TRBD1. V dropped 0 bases and J dropped 7; count of bases not matched to a gene: 8. This CDR3 region has 14 residues. Germline V gene data show CDR1 as GTSNPN and CDR2 as SVGIG (reference sequence). The CDR3 nucleotides are TGTGCCTGGAGTGTACTAGGGCAGGGGGGTGGCTACACCTTC. This sequence encodes CAWSVLGQGGGYTF.

This clone was counted a few times. The chain is built from TRBV6-6 and TRBJ2-7, with D hard to call. Trimming removed 0 bases at V and 3 bases at J, with 9 bases between. This CDR3 spans 14 amino acids. Germline loops: CDR1 MNHNY, CDR2 SVGAGI (reference sequence). The CDR3 reads CASSYSRQGYEQYF. CDR3 nucleotide sequence: TGTGCCAGCAGTTACTCCAGACAAGGCTACGAGCAGTACTTC.

The CDR3 sequence: CASSPRTGGPLGYTF. Written as DNA, the CDR3 is TGTGCCAGCTCACCCAGGACAGGGGGTCCCCTTGGCTACACCTTC. This chain connects TRBV18 to TRBJ1-2; 10 bases match TRBD1. The CDR3 is 15 amino acids. Germline V gene lookup returns CDR1 KGHSH and CDR2 LQKENI. V lost 3 bases, J lost 7 bases, and 8 bases stayed unmatched.

The genes are TRBV18 and TRBJ1-5; TRBD1 aligns across 9 bases. V trimming: 5 bases; J trimming: 4 bases; junction bases outside the gene matches: 6. The CDR3 sequence is 15 residues long. The germline CDR1 and CDR2 sequences are KGHSH and LQKENI. The CDR3: CASSFGTGLNQPQHF. The CDR3 DNA is TGTGCCAGCTCATTTGGGACAGGGCTTAATCAGCCCCAGCATTTT.

Only a few counts were recorded for this clone. V usage is TRBV7-2 and J usage is TRBJ2-5; TRBD2 might be the D (6 bases). CDR1 SGHTA and CDR2 FQGNSA come from the germline V gene. The CDR3 covers 14 residues. V lost 5 bases and J 5 bases, leaving 15 bases between the germline ends. The CDR3 here is CASSLVPGLETQYF. For the CDR3, the DNA is TGTGCCAGCAGCCTCGTACCGGGACTGGAGACCCAGTACTTC.

This clone turned up a few times. This chain connects TRBV30 to TRBJ2-7; a weak D match, TRBD1 (7 bases). V was trimmed by 3 bases and J by 0 bases, leaving 12 bases between them. From germline, CDR1 is GTSNPN and CDR2 SVGIG (reference sequence). The CDR3 runs 14 residues. The CDR3, as DNA: TGTGCCTGGAGCCAGGGGGGACGCTCCTACGAGCAGTACTTC. Residues: CAWSQGGRSYEQYF.

V is TRBV30 and J is TRBJ2-2, with 9 positions matching TRBD2. Germline loops: CDR1 GTSNPN, CDR2 SVGIG (reference sequence). V lost 0 bases to trimming and J lost 7 bases; unmatched junction nucleotides: 6. The CDR3 totals 15 residues. In nucleotides, the CDR3 is TGTGCCTGGAGTGTTCAGGGACTAGCCCACGGGGAGCTGTTTTTT. Translated, it gives CAWSVQGLAHGELFF.

This clone was seen a handful of times. This chain links TRBV11-2 with TRBJ2-3, with a possible D match to TRBD1 (5 bases). CDR1 is SGHAT, CDR2 FQNNGV, per germline. This CDR3 contains 14 residues. Trimming left V 6 bases short and J 0 bases short, with 10 bases between. This CDR3 is CASSNRQSTDTQYF. The CDR3 nucleotides are TGTGCCAGCAGTAATAGACAGAGCACAGATACGCAGTATTTT.

The rearrangement links TRBV6-6 to TRBJ2-3; maybe TRBD1 (5 bases). This CDR3 has 15 amino acids. The germline gives CDR1 MNHNY, CDR2 SVGAGI (reference sequence). V was trimmed by 6 bases and J by 2 bases, leaving 15 bases between them. In DNA, the CDR3 is TGTGCCAGCAGCCTCGGACAAGCCCACACAGATACGCAGTATTTT. Translated, it gives CASSLGQAHTDTQYF.

The chain employs TRBV5-1 and TRBJ2-5; 7 bases fit TRBD1. Looked up from germline, CDR1 is SGHRS and CDR2 is YFSETQ. V lost 5 bases and J lost 2; bases outside the gene matches: 3. The CDR3 is made up of 13 amino acids. The CDR3 protein is CASRETGQETQYF. The CDR3 region has the DNA TGCGCCAGCAGAGAGACAGGGCAAGAGACCCAGTACTTC.

There are a few counts of this clone. The V gene is TRBV7-2, the J gene TRBJ2-1, with 7 nucleotides matching TRBD2. V shed 5 bases and J 10 bases; nucleotides not matched to a gene: 8. This CDR3 comprises 13 residues. CDR1 and CDR2 from the germline V gene are SGHTA and FQGNSA. The CDR3 DNA reads TGTGCCAGCAGCCCTTCGCCGCGGGAGGAGCAGTTCTTC. This sequence encodes CASSPSPREEQFF.

The gene calls are TRBV30 and TRBJ1-3, with D unclear. Per the germline V gene, CDR1 is GTSNPN and CDR2 is SVGIG (reference sequence). With 0 bases removed from V and 0 bases from J, the gap between germline ends came to 6 bases. The CDR3 consists of 14 residues. CDR3 coding DNA: TGTGCCTGGAGTGTCGAGGCCTCTGGAAACACCATATATTTT. It codes for CAWSVEASGNTIYF. Full variable domain (missing parts from reference TRBV30 and TRBJ1-3): SQTIHQWPATLVQPVGSPLSLECTVEGTSNPNLYWYRQAAGRGLQLLFYSVGIGQISSEVPQNLSASRPQDRQFILSSKKLLLSDSGFYLCAWSVEASGNTIYFGEGSWLTVV.

This clone was seen a handful of times. The chain employs TRBV29-1 and TRBJ1-3; D perhaps matches TRBD1 (6 bases). The CDR3 contains 14 residues. V lost 4 bases, J lost 0 bases, and 10 bases lay in between. Looked up from germline, CDR1 is SQVTM and CDR2 is ANQGSEA. CDR3 amino acids: CSVVDSNSGNTIYF. The CDR3 nucleotides read TGCAGCGTTGTGGACAGTAACTCTGGAAACACCATATATTTT.

The chain carries TRBV4-2 and TRBJ1-2; 10 positions agree with TRBD1. Trimming took 3 bases from V and 8 from J; bases not matched to a gene: 6. CDR1 and CDR2 from the germline V gene are LGHNA and YNFKEQ. The length of the CDR3 is 14 residues. This CDR3 is CASSQAGTGEGYTF. The CDR3 nucleotides are TGTGCCAGCAGCCAGGCTGGGACAGGGGAGGGCTACACCTTC.